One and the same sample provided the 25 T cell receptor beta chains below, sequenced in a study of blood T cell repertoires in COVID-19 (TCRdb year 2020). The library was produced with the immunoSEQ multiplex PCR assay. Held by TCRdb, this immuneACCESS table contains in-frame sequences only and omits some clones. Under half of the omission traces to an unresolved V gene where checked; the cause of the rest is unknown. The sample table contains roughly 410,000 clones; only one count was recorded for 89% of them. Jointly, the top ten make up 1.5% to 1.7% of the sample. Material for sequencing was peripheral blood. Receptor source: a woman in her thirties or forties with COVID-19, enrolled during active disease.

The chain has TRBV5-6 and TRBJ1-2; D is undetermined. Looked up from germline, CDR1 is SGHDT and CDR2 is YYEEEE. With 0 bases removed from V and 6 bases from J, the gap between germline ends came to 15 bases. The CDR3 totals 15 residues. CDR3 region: CASSLDAFDGNGYTF. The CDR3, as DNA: TGTGCCAGCAGCTTGGATGCCTTCGACGGGAATGGCTACACCTTC.

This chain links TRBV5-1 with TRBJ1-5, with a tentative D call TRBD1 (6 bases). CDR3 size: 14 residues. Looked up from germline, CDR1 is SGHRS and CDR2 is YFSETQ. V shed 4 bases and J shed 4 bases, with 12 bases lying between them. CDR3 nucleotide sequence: TGCGCCAGCAGCCAGGGGACGGAAAATCAGCCCCAGCATTTT. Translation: CASSQGTENQPQHF.

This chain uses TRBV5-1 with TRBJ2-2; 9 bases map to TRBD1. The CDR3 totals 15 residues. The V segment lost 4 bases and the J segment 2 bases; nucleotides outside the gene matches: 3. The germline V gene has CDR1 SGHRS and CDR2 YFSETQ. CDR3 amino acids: CASSGTGTNTGELFF. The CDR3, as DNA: TGCGCCAGCAGCGGGACAGGGACTAACACCGGGGAGCTGTTTTTT.

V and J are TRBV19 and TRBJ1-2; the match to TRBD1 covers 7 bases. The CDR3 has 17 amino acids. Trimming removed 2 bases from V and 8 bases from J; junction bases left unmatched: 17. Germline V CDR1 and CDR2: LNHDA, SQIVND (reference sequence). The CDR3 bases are TGTGCCAGTAGTATAAGGACAGGACGCCTCCCTACCTCCGGCTACACCTTC. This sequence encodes CASSIRTGRLPTSGYTF.

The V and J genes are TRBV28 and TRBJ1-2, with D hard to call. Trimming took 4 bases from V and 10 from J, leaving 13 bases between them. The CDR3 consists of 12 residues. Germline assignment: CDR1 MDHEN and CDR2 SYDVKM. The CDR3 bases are TGTGCCAGCAGTTCCGGTCCGGGATACTACACCTTC. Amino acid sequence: CASSSGPGYYTF.

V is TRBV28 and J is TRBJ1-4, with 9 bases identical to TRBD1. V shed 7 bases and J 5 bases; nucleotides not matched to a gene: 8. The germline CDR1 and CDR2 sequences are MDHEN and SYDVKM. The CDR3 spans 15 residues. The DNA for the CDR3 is TGTGCCAGCACTCGTCAGACAGGGGGAAATGAAAAACTGTTTTTT. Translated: CASTRQTGGNEKLFF.

CDR3 sequence: CASSVWTRWNSSGANVLTF. CDR3 in DNA: TGTGCCAGCAGTGTCTGGACTCGCTGGAACTCTTCTGGGGCCAACGTCCTGACTTTC. The rearrangement joins TRBV27 to TRBJ2-6; tentative D call: TRBD2 (5 bases). The V and J ends lost 5 bases and 1 base respectively, with 21 bases between them. The CDR3 consists of 19 residues. Germline CDR1 MNHEY, CDR2 SMNVEV (reference sequence).

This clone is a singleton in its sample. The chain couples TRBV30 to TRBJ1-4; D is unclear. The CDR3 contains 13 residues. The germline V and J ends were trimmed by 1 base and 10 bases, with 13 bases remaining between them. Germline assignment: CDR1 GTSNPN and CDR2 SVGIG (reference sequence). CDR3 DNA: TGTGCCTGGAGTGCAGGAGGCGCCCGAAAACTGTTTTTT. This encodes CAWSAGGARKLFF. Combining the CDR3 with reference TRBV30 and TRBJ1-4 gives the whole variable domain SQTIHQWPATLVQPVGSPLSLECTVEGTSNPNLYWYRQAAGRGLQLLFYSVGIGQISSEVPQNLSASRPQDRQFILSSKKLLLSDSGFYLCAWSAGGARKLFFGSGTQLSVL.

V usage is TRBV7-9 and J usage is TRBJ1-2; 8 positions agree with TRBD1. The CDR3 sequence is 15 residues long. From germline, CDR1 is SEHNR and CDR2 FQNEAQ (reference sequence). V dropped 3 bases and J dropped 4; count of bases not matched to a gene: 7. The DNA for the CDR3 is TGTGCCAGCAGCTTCATGGAGACAGGGGCCTATGGCTACACCTTC. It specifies CASSFMETGAYGYTF.

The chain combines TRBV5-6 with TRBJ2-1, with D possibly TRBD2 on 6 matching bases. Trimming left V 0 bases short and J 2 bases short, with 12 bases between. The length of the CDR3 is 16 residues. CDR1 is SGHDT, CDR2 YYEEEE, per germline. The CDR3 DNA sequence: TGTGCCAGCAGCTTGGCCAGTCAGCGGGCCTACAATGAGCAGTTCTTC. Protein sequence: CASSLASQRAYNEQFF.

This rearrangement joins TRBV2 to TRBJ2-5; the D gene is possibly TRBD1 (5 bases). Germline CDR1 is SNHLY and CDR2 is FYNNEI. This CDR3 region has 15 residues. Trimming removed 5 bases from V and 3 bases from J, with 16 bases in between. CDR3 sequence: CASSLMGATEETQYF. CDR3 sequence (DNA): TGTGCCAGCAGTCTAATGGGCGCGACAGAAGAGACCCAGTACTTC.

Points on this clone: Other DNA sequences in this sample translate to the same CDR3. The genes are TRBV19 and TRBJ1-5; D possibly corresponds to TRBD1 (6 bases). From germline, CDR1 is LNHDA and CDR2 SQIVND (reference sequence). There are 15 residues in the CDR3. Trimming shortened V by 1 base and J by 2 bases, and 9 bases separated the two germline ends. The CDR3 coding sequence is TGTGCCAGTAGTATAGGCGCAGGGGGCAATCAGCCCCAGCATTTT. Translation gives CASSIGAGGNQPQHF. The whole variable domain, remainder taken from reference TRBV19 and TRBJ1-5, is DGGITQSPKYLFRKEGQNVTLSCEQNLNHDAMYWYRQDPGQGLRLIYYSQIVNDFQKGDIAEGYSVSREKKESFPLTVTSAQKNPTAFYLCASSIGAGGNQPQHFGDGTRLSIL.

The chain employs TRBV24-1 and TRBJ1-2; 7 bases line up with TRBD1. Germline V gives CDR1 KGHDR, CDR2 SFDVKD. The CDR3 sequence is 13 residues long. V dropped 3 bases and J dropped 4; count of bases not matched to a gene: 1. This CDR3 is CATSDRDSYGYTF. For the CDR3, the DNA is TGTGCCACCAGTGATAGGGACAGCTATGGCTACACCTTC.

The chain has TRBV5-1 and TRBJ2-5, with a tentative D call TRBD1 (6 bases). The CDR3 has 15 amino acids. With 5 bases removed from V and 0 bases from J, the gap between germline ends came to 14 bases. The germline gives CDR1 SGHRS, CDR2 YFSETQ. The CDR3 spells CASSTAGVNQETQYF. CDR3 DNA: TGCGCCAGCAGTACCGCAGGGGTTAACCAAGAGACCCAGTACTTC.

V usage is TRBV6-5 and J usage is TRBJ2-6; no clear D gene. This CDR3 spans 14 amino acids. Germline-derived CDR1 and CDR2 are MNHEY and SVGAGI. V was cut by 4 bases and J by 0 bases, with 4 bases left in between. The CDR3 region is CASSLYSGANVLTF. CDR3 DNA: TGTGCCAGCAGTTTGTACTCTGGGGCCAACGTCCTGACTTTC.

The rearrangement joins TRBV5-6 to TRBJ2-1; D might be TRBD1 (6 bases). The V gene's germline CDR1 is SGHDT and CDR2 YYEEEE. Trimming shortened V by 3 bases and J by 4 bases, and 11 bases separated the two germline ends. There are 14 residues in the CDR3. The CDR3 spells CASSSGTPYNEQFF. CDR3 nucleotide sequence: TGTGCCAGCAGCTCCGGGACACCTTACAATGAGCAGTTCTTC.

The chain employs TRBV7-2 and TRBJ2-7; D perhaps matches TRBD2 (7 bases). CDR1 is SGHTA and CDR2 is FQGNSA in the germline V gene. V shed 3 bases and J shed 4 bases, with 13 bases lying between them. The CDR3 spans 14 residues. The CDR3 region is CASSLGGRAYEQYF. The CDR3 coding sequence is TGTGCCAGCAGCTTGGGGGGGCGTGCGTACGAGCAGTACTTC.

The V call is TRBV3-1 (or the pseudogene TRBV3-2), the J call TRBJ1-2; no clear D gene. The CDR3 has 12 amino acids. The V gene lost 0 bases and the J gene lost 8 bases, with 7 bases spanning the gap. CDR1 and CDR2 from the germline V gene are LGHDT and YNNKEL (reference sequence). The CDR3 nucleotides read TGTGCCAGCAGCCAAGATTCTAGGGGCTACACCTTC. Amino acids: CASSQDSRGYTF.

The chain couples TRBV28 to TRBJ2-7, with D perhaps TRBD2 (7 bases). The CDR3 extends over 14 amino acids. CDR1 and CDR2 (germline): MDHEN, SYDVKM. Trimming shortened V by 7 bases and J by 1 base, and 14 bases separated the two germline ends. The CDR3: CASIAQGGSYEQYF. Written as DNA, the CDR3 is TGTGCCAGCATAGCACAGGGAGGGTCCTACGAGCAGTACTTC.

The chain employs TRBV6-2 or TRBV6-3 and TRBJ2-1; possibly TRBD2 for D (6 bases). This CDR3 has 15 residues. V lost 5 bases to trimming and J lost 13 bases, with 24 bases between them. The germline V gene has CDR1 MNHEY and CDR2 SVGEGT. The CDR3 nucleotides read TGTGCCAGCAGTCAAGTCGGGGGAGTAACAATGAGACAGTTCTTC. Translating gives CASSQVGGVTMRQFF.

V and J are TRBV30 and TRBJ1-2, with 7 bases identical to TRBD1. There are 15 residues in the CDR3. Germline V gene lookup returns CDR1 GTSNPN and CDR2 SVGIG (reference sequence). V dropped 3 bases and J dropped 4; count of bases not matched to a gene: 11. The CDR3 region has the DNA TGTGCCTGGAGGGACCGACAGGGAGCTGGCTATGGCTACACCTTC. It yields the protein CAWRDRQGAGYGYTF.

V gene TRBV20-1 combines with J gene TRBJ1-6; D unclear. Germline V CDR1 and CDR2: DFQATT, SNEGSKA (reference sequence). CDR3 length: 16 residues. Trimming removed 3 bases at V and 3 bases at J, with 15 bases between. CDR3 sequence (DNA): TGCAGTGCTAGTCCCTATTCGAGTGACTATAATTCACCCCTCCACTTT. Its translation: CSASPYSSDYNSPLHF.

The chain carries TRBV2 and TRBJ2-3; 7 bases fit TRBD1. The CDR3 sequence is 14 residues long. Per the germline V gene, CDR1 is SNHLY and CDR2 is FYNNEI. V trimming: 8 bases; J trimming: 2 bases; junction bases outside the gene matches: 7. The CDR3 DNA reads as TGTGCCAGCTTCAGACAGGGAGCCACAGATACGCAGTATTTT. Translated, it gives CASFRQGATDTQYF.

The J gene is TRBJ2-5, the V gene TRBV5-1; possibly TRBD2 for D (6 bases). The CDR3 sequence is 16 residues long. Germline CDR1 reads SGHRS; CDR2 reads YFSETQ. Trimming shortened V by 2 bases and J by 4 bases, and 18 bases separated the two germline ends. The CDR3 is CASSFGAREEGETQYF. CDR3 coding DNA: TGCGCCAGCAGCTTCGGTGCCAGGGAGGAGGGAGAGACCCAGTACTTC.

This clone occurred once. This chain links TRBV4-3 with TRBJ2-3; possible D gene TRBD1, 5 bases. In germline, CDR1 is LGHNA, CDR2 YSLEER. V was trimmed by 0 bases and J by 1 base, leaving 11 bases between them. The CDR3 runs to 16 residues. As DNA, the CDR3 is TGCGCCAGCAGCCAAGAATGGCAGGGCCGCACAGATACGCAGTATTTT. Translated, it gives CASSQEWQGRTDTQYF.